These 28 T cell receptor beta chains were sequenced from one sample in a study of cytotoxic CD8 clonotypes in ibrutinib-treated CLL. Using immunoSEQ multiplex PCR, the repertoire was profiled, and TCRdb retains in-frame clones only, with some absent. This sample has approximately 130,000 clones, with less than 90% found just once. Sequenced here: PBMCs, sampled after 24 months of ibrutinib treatment. These receptors were obtained from a human donor with chronic lymphocytic leukemia.

DNA of the CDR3: TGCGCCAGCAGTTCCGGGACAGCTGTGGATACGCAGTATTTT. Translating it yields CASSSGTAVDTQYF. The chain employs TRBV5-1 and TRBJ2-3; 7 bases match TRBD1. Germline lookup yields CDR1 SGHRS and CDR2 YFSETQ. V dropped 5 bases and J dropped 6; count of bases not matched to a gene: 9. The CDR3 runs to 14 residues.

The CDR3: CASSYPDSGNQPQHF. The CDR3, as DNA: TGTGCCAGCAGTTACCCGGACAGCGGGAATCAGCCCCAGCATTTT. The J gene is TRBJ1-5, the V gene TRBV6-5; tentative D call: TRBD1 (6 bases). Germline CDR1 and CDR2: MNHEY and SVGAGI. Trimming stripped 2 bases from V and 4 bases from J, with 12 bases between. CDR3 length: 15 amino acids.

This chain joins TRBV6-5 and TRBJ2-7; TRBD1 agrees at 9 bases. This CDR3 is 15 amino acids long. From germline, CDR1 is MNHEY and CDR2 SVGAGI. The J segment lost 7 bases and the V segment lost 5 bases, leaving 12 bases of the junction unmatched. The CDR3 here is CASSLGTGFLREQYF. The CDR3, as DNA: TGTGCCAGCAGTCTGGGGACAGGGTTCTTAAGGGAGCAGTACTTC.

This chain links TRBV11-2 with TRBJ2-6; D unclear. The germline gives CDR1 SGHAT, CDR2 FQNNGV. The V and J ends lost 3 bases and 2 bases respectively, with 2 bases between them. The CDR3 has 13 amino acids. CDR3: CASSLAGANVLTF. As DNA, the CDR3 is TGTGCCAGCAGCTTGGCTGGGGCCAACGTCCTGACTTTC.

This clone was recorded only once. The V gene is TRBV6-5, the J gene TRBJ1-2; the match to TRBD1 covers 7 bases. V lost 6 bases to trimming and J lost 7 bases; unmatched junction nucleotides: 11. The CDR3 contains 14 residues. CDR1 is MNHEY and CDR2 is SVGAGI in the germline V gene. The CDR3 nucleotides are TGTGCCAGCAGCCAAATACAGGGGTACGGTGGCTACACCTTC. The encoded protein is CASSQIQGYGGYTF.

This chain links TRBV21-1 with TRBJ2-7. TRBV21-1 is termed a pseudogene. The CDR3 loop spans 17 amino acids. The CDR3 region has the DNA TGTGCCAGCAGCAAAGCGGGGGGCCGACCATCCTCCTACGAGCAGTACTTC. Amino acids: CASSKAGGRPSSYEQYF.

This rearrangement joins TRBV18 to TRBJ1-1; 8 nucleotides agree with TRBD1. Trimming took 4 bases from V and 3 from J; bases not matched to a gene: 1. In germline, CDR1 is KGHSH, CDR2 LQKENI. This CDR3 is built from 13 residues. This chain's CDR3 is CASSLQGDTEAFF. For the CDR3, the DNA is TGTGCCAGCTCACTACAGGGGGACACTGAAGCTTTCTTT.

This rearrangement joins TRBV5-6 to TRBJ1-4; D perhaps matches TRBD1 (5 bases). The CDR3 spans 17 residues. The V end was cut by 0 bases, the J end by 3 bases, with 15 bases between. The germline gives CDR1 SGHDT, CDR2 YYEEEE. CDR3 nucleotide sequence: TGTGCCAGCAGCTTGGGCAGACGGGGGGTTGCTAATGAAAAACTGTTTTTT. This gives the protein CASSLGRRGVANEKLFF.

V usage is TRBV27 and J usage is TRBJ2-3; possibly TRBD2 for D (7 bases). This CDR3 has 17 residues. The V gene lost 2 bases and the J gene lost 0 bases, with 15 bases spanning the gap. Per germline, CDR1 MNHEY and CDR2 SMNVEV (reference sequence). The CDR3 spells CASSLGRGGRSTDTQYF. The CDR3 DNA is TGTGCCAGCAGTTTAGGTCGCGGGGGCCGAAGCACAGATACGCAGTATTTT.

V and J are TRBV7-9 and TRBJ2-7, with 8 bases aligning to TRBD1. J lost 7 bases, V lost 1 base, and 18 bases had no gene match. This CDR3 region has 18 residues. CDR1 is SEHNR, CDR2 FQNEAQ, per germline (reference sequence). The CDR3 DNA reads TGTGCCAGCAGCTTAGTATGGGGGACAGGAACGTGGAGTAGGGAGCAGTACTTC. The encoded protein is CASSLVWGTGTWSREQYF.

To note about this clone: One end of the junction varies from germline; a read error may be responsible. The rearrangement uses TRBV12-5 and TRBJ1-3; a possible D gene is TRBD1 (5 bases). Germline V gene lookup returns CDR1 LGHNT and CDR2 FRNRAP. CDR3 size: 15 residues. CDR3 sequence: CASGLGASLTTAPLF. The CDR3 nucleotides read TGTGCTAGTGGTTTGGGTGCATCTTTAACGACAGCTCCACTATTT. Together with reference TRBV12-5 and TRBJ1-3, the CDR3 gives the full variable domain: DARVTQTPRHKVTEMGQEVTMRCQPILGHNTVFWYRQTMMQGLELLAYFRNRAPLDDSGMPKDRFSAEMPDATLATLKIQPSEPRDSAVYFCASGLGASLTTAPLFGEGSWLTVV.

The chain couples TRBV7-9 to TRBJ2-4; 8 nucleotides line up with TRBD1. There are 14 residues in the CDR3. Germline V gives CDR1 SEHNR, CDR2 FQNEAQ (reference sequence). The V and J ends lost 4 bases and 9 bases, in that order; junction bases with no gene match: 8. The CDR3 loop is CASSSRTGKSIQYF. The DNA of the CDR3 is TGTGCCAGCAGCTCCCGGACAGGGAAGAGCATTCAGTACTTC.

J is TRBJ2-5 and V is TRBV7-9; TRBD1 aligns across 7 bases. The CDR3 has 13 residues. In germline, CDR1 is SEHNR, CDR2 FQNEAQ (reference sequence). V was pared by 3 bases and J by 5 bases, with 3 bases of the junction left unmatched. The CDR3 nucleotides read TGTGCCAGCAGCTTGACAGGGTCGGAGACCCAGTACTTC. Translating gives CASSLTGSETQYF.

J is TRBJ2-7 and V is TRBV14; D not certain. Germline CDR1 reads SGHDN; CDR2 reads FVKESK. Trimming took off 4 bases at V and 3 bases at J, with 7 bases between the two ends. CDR3 length equals 12 residues. The CDR3 DNA reads TGTGCCAGCAGCCTCGGAGTCTACGAGCAGTACTTC. Translation: CASSLGVYEQYF.

The chain is built from TRBV11-2 and TRBJ1-3; D gene unclear. The germline CDR1 and CDR2 sequences are SGHAT and FQNNGV. V was shortened by 5 bases and J by 0 bases, with 17 bases between the two germline ends. CDR3 size: 17 residues. CDR3 sequence reads: CASSDTHRAVSGNTIYF. CDR3 nucleotide sequence: TGTGCCAGCAGCGATACCCATCGGGCAGTCTCTGGAAACACCATATATTTT.

The rearrangement joins TRBV6-1 to TRBJ2-7; D may be TRBD2 (5 bases). CDR1 MNHNS and CDR2 SASEGT come from the germline V gene. This CDR3 is 16 amino acids long. The V end was cut by 0 bases, the J end by 5 bases, with 17 bases between. Here the CDR3 reads CASSEAVIGVGDEQYF. The CDR3 nucleotides are TGTGCCAGCAGTGAAGCGGTGATCGGGGTGGGCGACGAGCAGTACTTC.

The J gene is TRBJ2-7, the V gene TRBV6-5; tentative D call: TRBD1 (6 bases). V gave up 6 bases and J gave up 3 bases, with 15 bases separating them. The CDR3 spans 14 residues. The germline V gene encodes CDR1 MNHEY and CDR2 SVGAGI. This CDR3 reads CASSPRGLGYEQYF. The CDR3 nucleotides are TGTGCCAGCAGCCCGAGGGGGTTGGGCTACGAGCAGTACTTC.

This clone was recorded only once. The chain links TRBV5-1 to TRBJ1-4, with D tentatively TRBD1 (5 bases). This CDR3 comprises 17 residues. Germline V gene data show CDR1 as SGHRS and CDR2 as YFSETQ. V lost 3 bases and J 2 bases, leaving 17 bases between the germline ends. CDR3 coding DNA: TGCGCCAGCAGCTGGGGCTCGCGGGTTGCCACTAATGAAAAACTGTTTTTT. The encoded protein is CASSWGSRVATNEKLFF. The full variable domain, completed using reference TRBV5-1 and TRBJ1-4, is KAGVTQTPRYLIKTRGQQVTLSCSPISGHRSVSWYQQTPGQGLQFLFEYFSETQRNKGNFPGRFSGRQFSNSRSEMNVSTLELGDSALYLCASSWGSRVATNEKLFFGSGTQLSVL.

The chain joins TRBV15 to TRBJ2-5; TRBD1 aligns across 10 bases. This CDR3 is built from 15 residues. With V trimmed by 1 base and J by 3 bases, 2 bases remained unmatched. The germline V gene encodes CDR1 LNHNV and CDR2 YYDKDF (reference sequence). The CDR3 region is CATSRGGTGEETQYF. CDR3 DNA sequence: TGTGCCACCAGCAGAGGCGGGACAGGGGAAGAGACCCAGTACTTC. Full variable domain (remainder filled in from reference TRBV15 and TRBJ2-5): DAMVIQNPRYQVTQFGKPVTLSCSQTLNHNVMYWYQQKSSQAPKLLFHYYDKDFNNEADTPDNFQSRRPNTSFCFLDIRSPGLGDTAMYLCATSRGGTGEETQYFGPGTRLLVL.

This chain uses TRBV6-6 with TRBJ2-2, with TRBD1 matching over 8 bases. The CDR3 covers 16 residues. After removal of 0 bases from V and 7 bases from J, the junction contained 7 bases not matched to a gene. The germline CDR1 and CDR2 sequences are MNHNY and SVGAGI (reference sequence). CDR3 nucleotide sequence: TGTGCCAGCAGTTACTCGAGGTCAGGGGGCGACGGGGAGCTGTTTTTT. It specifies CASSYSRSGGDGELFF.

The rearrangement links TRBV5-4 to TRBJ2-2; D gene unclear. This CDR3 has 15 residues. Germline V lookup: CDR1 SGHNT, CDR2 YYREEE (reference sequence). V was clipped by 4 bases and J by 5 bases, with 15 bases between them. The CDR3 reads CASSPGSLGTGELFF. CDR3 coding DNA: TGTGCCAGCAGCCCTGGAAGTTTAGGGACCGGGGAGCTGTTTTTT.

This chain connects TRBV7-2 to TRBJ1-2; no reliable D call. The germline gives CDR1 SGHTA, CDR2 FQGNSA. This CDR3 is built from 13 residues. V shed 5 bases and J shed 6 bases, with 13 bases lying between them. The CDR3 is CASSPAGWDGYTF. The CDR3 DNA is TGTGCCAGCAGCCCGGCGGGCTGGGATGGCTACACCTTC.

V gene TRBV11-3 combines with J gene TRBJ1-1; 8 bases match TRBD1. Unmatched junction bases numbered 2, after V lost 3 bases and J lost 5 bases. Germline-derived CDR1 and CDR2 are SGHNT and YENEEA. The CDR3 consists of 13 residues. Here the CDR3 reads CASSFRGRTEAFF. DNA for the CDR3: TGTGCCAGCAGCTTCAGGGGGCGAACTGAAGCTTTCTTT. Based on the CDR3 plus reference TRBV11-3 and TRBJ1-1, the full variable domain is EAGVVQSPRYKIIEKKQPVAFWCNPISGHNTLYWYLQNLGQGPELLIRYENEEAVDDSQLPKDRFSAERLKGVDSTLKIQPAELGDSAVYLCASSFRGRTEAFFGQGTRLTVV.

This clone was found a few times. This chain links TRBV27 with TRBJ1-2; D not resolved. Germline assignment: CDR1 MNHEY and CDR2 SMNVEV (reference sequence). This CDR3 is 14 amino acids long. V gave up 2 bases and J gave up 2 bases, with 9 bases separating them. The CDR3 reads CASSLKGGNYGYTF. Here the CDR3 DNA reads TGTGCCAGCAGTTTAAAGGGAGGGAACTATGGCTACACCTTC.

The chain recombines TRBV28 with TRBJ2-7; 9 bases line up with TRBD1. The CDR3 is made up of 12 amino acids. The J segment lost 2 bases and the V segment lost 8 bases, leaving 1 base of the junction unmatched. CDR1 is MDHEN, CDR2 SYDVKM, per germline. The CDR3 bases are TGTGCCAGCGGGACAGGGACCTACGAGCAGTACTTC. Translating gives CASGTGTYEQYF.

This chain connects TRBV11-2 to TRBJ2-3; 14 bases are shared with TRBD2. V dropped 5 bases and J dropped 1; count of bases not matched to a gene: 8. The CDR3 is made up of 18 amino acids. Germline loops: CDR1 SGHAT, CDR2 FQNNGV. CDR3 nucleotides: TGTGCCAGCAGCGACCCGACTAGCGGGGGGGATCGCACAGATACGCAGTATTTT. As protein: CASSDPTSGGDRTDTQYF.

Only one count was recorded for this clone. CDR3 sequence reads: CASSFAEGFYGYTF. CDR3 nucleotides: TGTGCCAGCAGTTTTGCGGAGGGATTCTATGGCTACACCTTC. The genes are TRBV28 and TRBJ1-2; no reliable D call. With 3 bases removed from V and 4 bases from J, the gap between germline ends came to 12 bases. This CDR3 is 14 amino acids long. Germline values: CDR1 MDHEN, CDR2 SYDVKM.

The gene calls are TRBV5-6 and TRBJ2-1; D not certain. Trimming took 0 bases from V and 1 from J, leaving 8 bases between them. Germline V gives CDR1 SGHDT, CDR2 YYEEEE. CDR3 size: 15 residues. CDR3 residues: CASSLGPVSYNEQFF. CDR3 coding DNA: TGTGCCAGCAGCTTGGGACCCGTATCCTACAATGAGCAGTTCTTC.